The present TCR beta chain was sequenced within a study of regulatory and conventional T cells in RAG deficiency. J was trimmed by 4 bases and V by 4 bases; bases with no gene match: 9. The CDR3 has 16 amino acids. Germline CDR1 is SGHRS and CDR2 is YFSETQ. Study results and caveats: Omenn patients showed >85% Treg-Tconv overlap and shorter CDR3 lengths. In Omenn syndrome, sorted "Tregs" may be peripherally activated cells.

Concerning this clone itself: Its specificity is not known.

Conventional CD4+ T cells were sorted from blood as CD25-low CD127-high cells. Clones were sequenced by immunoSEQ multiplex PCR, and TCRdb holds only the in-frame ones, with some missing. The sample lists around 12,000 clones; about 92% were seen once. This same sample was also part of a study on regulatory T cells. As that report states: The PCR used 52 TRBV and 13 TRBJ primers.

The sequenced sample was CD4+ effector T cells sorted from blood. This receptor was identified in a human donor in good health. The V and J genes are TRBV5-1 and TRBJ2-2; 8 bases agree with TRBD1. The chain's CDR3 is CASSHGQGIVTGELFF. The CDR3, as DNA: TGCGCCAGCAGCCACGGACAGGGTATCGTCACCGGGGAGCTGTTTTTT.